This TCR beta chain was recovered during a study of blood T cell repertoires in COVID-19. The assay was immunoSEQ multiplex PCR, and TCRdb's table has in-frame clones only and misses some. The table has 55,000 to 65,000 clones, more than 85% seen once. Germline V lookup: CDR1 SGHRS, CDR2 YFSETQ. V lost 2 bases, J lost 6 bases, and 21 bases lay in between. CDR3 length: 18 amino acids. The clonotype comes from an elderly man in a cohort sampled during active COVID-19. The specimen was peripheral blood. V is TRBV5-1 and J is TRBJ1-6; D possibly corresponds to TRBD1 (6 bases). The CDR3 protein is CASSLGPLQGVSNSPLHF. The DNA for the CDR3 is TGCGCCAGCAGCTTAGGCCCGCTACAGGGAGTGAGTAATTCACCCCTCCACTTT.